The 25 T cell receptor beta chains below come from one sample, sequenced in a study of shared clonotypes between healthy human individuals (dated by TCRdb to between 2020 and 2021). The library was built by means of the immunoSEQ multiplex PCR assay. The table comes from immuneACCESS by way of TCRdb, which keeps in-frame sequences with V and J called. Part of the clones is missing from these tables; in studies checked, under half for an unresolved V gene and the rest for unknown reasons. Counted in this sample were about 380,000 clones; about 96% of them appeared once. The ten largest clones represent 0.32% of the sample. Sequencing was done on a sample of memory CD8+ T cells sorted from blood. Per the publication, the cell subset or site label means: CD45RO+ cells pooled with CCR7-negative TemRA cells. Every receptor here comes from a man aged 25-40 years in good health.

The chain employs TRBV7-2 and TRBJ2-7, with 12 positions matching TRBD1. V shed 1 base and J 6 bases; nucleotides not matched to a gene: 4. The germline gives CDR1 SGHTA, CDR2 FQGNSA. The CDR3 sequence is 15 residues long. In DNA form, the CDR3 reads TGTGCCAGCAGCTTAGGGGGACAGGGGGCGTCCGAGCAGTACTTC. As protein: CASSLGGQGASEQYF.

For the CDR3, the DNA is TGTGCCAGCAGATCCGGGGCAGGAGGTAAAAAACTGTTTTTT. Protein sequence: CASRSGAGGKKLFF. The chain joins TRBV7-2 to TRBJ1-4; D might be TRBD1 (5 bases). Germline lookup yields CDR1 SGHTA and CDR2 FQGNSA. This CDR3 region has 14 residues. V lost 6 bases to trimming and J lost 9 bases, with 17 bases between them.

This chain joins TRBV5-1 and TRBJ1-6; no clear D. V dropped 2 bases and J dropped 0 bases, with 9 bases sitting between them. The CDR3 runs 16 residues. Germline assignment: CDR1 SGHRS and CDR2 YFSETQ. CDR3 nucleotides: TGCGCCAGCAGCTTCAGCGGGAGCTCCTATAATTCACCCCTCCACTTT. As protein: CASSFSGSSYNSPLHF.

This chain links TRBV10-3 with TRBJ1-1, with unresolved D. Germline lookup yields CDR1 ENHRY and CDR2 SYGVKD. CDR3 size: 13 residues. The V end was cut by 3 bases, the J end by 5 bases, with 10 bases between. The CDR3 region is CAISERAETEAFF. CDR3 DNA: TGTGCCATCAGTGAAAGGGCTGAGACTGAAGCTTTCTTT.

Here the CDR3 DNA reads TGTGCCAGCAGTGCTTACTCACAGCTGAACACTGAAGCTTTCTTT. Protein product: CASSAYSQLNTEAFF. The rearrangement uses TRBV6-1 and TRBJ1-1; D not certain. The CDR3 has 15 amino acids. Trimming took off 4 bases at V and 0 bases at J, with 12 bases between the two ends. CDR1 and CDR2 from the germline V gene are MNHNS and SASEGT.

The genes are TRBV30 and TRBJ2-7, with TRBD1 matching over 7 bases. The CDR3 spans 11 residues. V was pared by 3 bases and J by 6 bases, with 2 bases of the junction left unmatched. Germline-derived CDR1 and CDR2 are GTSNPN and SVGIG (reference sequence). Here the CDR3 reads CAWRAGGEQYF. The CDR3 nucleotides read TGTGCCTGGAGGGCAGGGGGCGAGCAGTACTTC.

The V call is TRBV7-2, the J call TRBJ2-1; D remains unclear. Germline V gene sequence: CDR1 SGHTA, CDR2 FQGNSA. The germline V and J ends were trimmed by 6 bases and 0 bases, with 12 bases remaining between them. This CDR3 contains 15 residues. Here the CDR3 reads CASSFSSSSYNEQFF. In DNA form, the CDR3 reads TGTGCCAGCAGTTTCTCCTCGAGCTCCTACAATGAGCAGTTCTTC.

The chain couples TRBV5-5 to TRBJ2-3; D gene uncertain. The germline gives CDR1 SGHKS, CDR2 YYEKEE (reference sequence). The CDR3 loop spans 15 amino acids. V lost 4 bases and J lost 2, with 14 bases in between. The CDR3 region is CASSPRSTSTDTQYF. DNA of the CDR3: TGTGCCAGCAGCCCCCGGTCCACTTCCACAGATACGCAGTATTTT. Variable domain in full (rest from reference TRBV5-5 and TRBJ2-3): DAGVTQSPTHLIKTRGQQVTLRCSPISGHKSVSWYQQVLGQGPQFIFQYYEKEERGRGNFPDRFSARQFPNYSSELNVNALLLGDSALYLCASSPRSTSTDTQYFGPGTRLTVL.

The chain carries TRBV7-3 and TRBJ2-1, with D tentatively TRBD2 (5 bases). There are 15 residues in the CDR3. Germline V lookup: CDR1 SGHTA, CDR2 FQGTGA. V was clipped by 2 bases and J by 7 bases, with 15 bases between them. The CDR3 nucleotides read TGTGCCAGCAGCTTAGAGGGAGTGCTAGGGAATGAGCAGTTCTTC. This encodes CASSLEGVLGNEQFF.

The chain recombines TRBV10-1 with TRBJ2-7, with D perhaps matching TRBD2 (6 bases). CDR1 WNHNN and CDR2 SYGVQD come from the germline V gene (reference sequence). Trimming cost V 7 bases and J 2 bases, with 12 bases left between them. CDR3 length: 13 residues. The CDR3: CASTPGTPYEQYF. The DNA for the CDR3 is TGCGCCAGCACCCCCGGGACTCCCTACGAGCAGTACTTC.

The V and J genes are TRBV30 and TRBJ1-3, with 7 nucleotides matching TRBD1. V shed 8 bases and J 0 bases; nucleotides not matched to a gene: 22. CDR1 and CDR2 from the germline V gene are GTSNPN and SVGIG (reference sequence). This CDR3 is 19 amino acids long. CDR3: CAIISVSSGTVYSGNTIYF. The CDR3 DNA follows: TGTGCCATTATTTCCGTTTCTTCCGGGACAGTTTACTCTGGAAACACCATATATTTT. The full variable domain, in which reference TRBV30 and TRBJ1-3 provide the parts outside the CDR3, is SQTIHQWPATLVQPVGSPLSLECTVEGTSNPNLYWYRQAAGRGLQLLFYSVGIGQISSEVPQNLSASRPQDRQFILSSKKLLLSDSGFYLCAIISVSSGTVYSGNTIYFGEGSWLTVV.

This clone has only one observation. The V gene is TRBV6-7, the J gene TRBJ2-7, with D possibly being TRBD1 or TRBD2 (5 bases each). TRBV6-7 is given ORF status, its function remaining uncertain. Trimming removed 5 bases from V and 3 bases from J, with 23 bases in between. The CDR3 is made up of 17 amino acids. The CDR3 bases are TGTGCCAGCAGTCTACAGGCGCCCATGGGACGCATCTACGAGCAGTACTTC. Protein: CASSLQAPMGRIYEQYF.

The J gene is TRBJ2-7, the V gene TRBV19, with unresolved D. This CDR3 is 13 amino acids long. The germline gives CDR1 LNHDA, CDR2 SQIVND (reference sequence). The V end lost 7 bases, the J end lost 1 base, and 11 bases lay between the germline ends. Here the CDR3 DNA reads TGTGCCAGTAAAAAGGATTCTTCCTACGAGCAGTACTTC. Amino acid sequence: CASKKDSSYEQYF.

The DNA for the CDR3 is TGTGCCAGCAGTTTAGAAGGGGGCCGTTTCCATGAAAAACTGTTTTTT. This codes for CASSLEGGRFHEKLFF. The chain has TRBV27 and TRBJ1-4; TRBD1 aligns across 7 bases. The CDR3 loop spans 16 amino acids. CDR1 and CDR2 (germline): MNHEY, SMNVEV (reference sequence). V gave up 2 bases and J gave up 6 bases; unmatched junction bases: 9.

This clone occurred once. J is TRBJ1-4 and V is TRBV5-1; 8 nucleotides match TRBD1. V lost 5 bases, J lost 4 bases, and 4 bases stayed unmatched. CDR3 size: 14 residues. In germline, CDR1 is SGHRS, CDR2 YFSETQ. The CDR3 DNA follows: TGCGCCAGCAGATCCGACAGGGGTAATGAAAAACTGTTTTTT. The encoded protein is CASRSDRGNEKLFF.

The chain recombines TRBV5-1 with TRBJ2-3; the D gene is possibly TRBD1 (5 bases). Trimming left V 5 bases short and J 4 bases short, with 11 bases between. Germline CDR1 SGHRS, CDR2 YFSETQ. The CDR3 totals 13 residues. For the CDR3, the DNA is TGCGCCAGCAGTCCCATAGGGGCAGATACGCAGTATTTT. It yields the protein CASSPIGADTQYF. Full variable domain (rest looked up from reference TRBV5-1 and TRBJ2-3): KAGVTQTPRYLIKTRGQQVTLSCSPISGHRSVSWYQQTPGQGLQFLFEYFSETQRNKGNFPGRFSGRQFSNSRSEMNVSTLELGDSALYLCASSPIGADTQYFGPGTRLTVL.

The CDR3 is CASTGGDTDTQYF. In DNA, the CDR3 is TGTGCCAGCACGGGAGGGGACACAGATACGCAGTATTTT. V and J are TRBV28 and TRBJ2-3; TRBD2 aligns across 8 bases. Trimming took 7 bases from V and 2 from J; bases not matched to a gene: 2. The CDR3 totals 13 residues. In germline, CDR1 is MDHEN, CDR2 SYDVKM.

CDR3 residues: CAWQGPNGEPQHF. The CDR3 bases are TGTGCCTGGCAAGGACCCAACGGGGAGCCCCAGCATTTT. The chain links TRBV30 to TRBJ1-5; no reliable D call. The CDR3 length is 13 residues. The germline V and J ends were trimmed by 5 bases and 8 bases, with 16 bases remaining between them. Germline CDR1 is GTSNPN and CDR2 is SVGIG (reference sequence).

The V and J genes are TRBV7-3 and TRBJ2-5; 15 nucleotides agree with TRBD2. The V segment lost 4 bases and the J segment 5 bases; nucleotides outside the gene matches: 5. This CDR3 spans 16 amino acids. Germline V gene data show CDR1 as SGHTA and CDR2 as FQGTGA. Here the CDR3 DNA reads TGTGCCAGCAGCTCCGGACTAGCGGGAGGGTACGAGACCCAGTACTTC. Translated, it gives CASSSGLAGGYETQYF.

The chain recombines TRBV7-6 with TRBJ2-7; 7 bases align to TRBD1. V lost 1 base and J lost 3; bases outside the gene matches: 3. The CDR3 consists of 14 residues. Germline loops: CDR1 SGHVS, CDR2 FNYEAQ. In nucleotides, the CDR3 is TGTGCCAGCAGCTTAGGACAGGGAAACTACGAGCAGTACTTC. Its protein product is CASSLGQGNYEQYF. The whole variable domain, remainder taken from reference TRBV7-6 and TRBJ2-7, is GAGVSQSPRYKVTKRGQDVALRCDPISGHVSLYWYRQALGQGPEFLTYFNYEAQQDKSGLPNDRFSAERPEGSISTLTIQRTEQRDSAMYRCASSLGQGNYEQYFGPGTRLTVT.

The chain uses TRBV5-6 and TRBJ2-7; D may be TRBD1 or TRBD2 (5 bases each). CDR1 and CDR2 (germline): SGHDT, YYEEEE. Trimming took off 0 bases at V and 2 bases at J, with 15 bases between the two ends. The CDR3 consists of 16 residues. The CDR3 DNA sequence: TGTGCCAGCAGCTTGGTGGAAAAGGGGAGCCCCTACGAGCAGTACTTC. It specifies CASSLVEKGSPYEQYF.

The CDR3 DNA follows: TGCGCCAGCAGCTTAGGAGGGTTAAAGGGAAAACTGTTTTTT. Translation: CASSLGGLKGKLFF. The chain uses TRBV5-1 and TRBJ1-4; D gene ambiguous. V lost 2 bases and J 10 bases, leaving 15 bases between the germline ends. The germline gives CDR1 SGHRS, CDR2 YFSETQ. This CDR3 is 14 amino acids long.

The genes are TRBV5-1 and TRBJ2-3; tentative D call: TRBD2 (6 bases). The CDR3 loop spans 15 amino acids. Germline-derived CDR1 and CDR2 are SGHRS and YFSETQ. V was shortened by 3 bases and J by 0 bases, with 11 bases between the two germline ends. The CDR3 nucleotides read TGCGCCAGCAGCTGGGGGGACCGGAGCACAGATACGCAGTATTTT. Translation: CASSWGDRSTDTQYF.

CDR3 nucleotides: TGTGCCAGCAGCTTAGCGGCTGATAGCTCCTACGAGCAGTACTTC. Amino acids: CASSLAADSSYEQYF. The chain links TRBV13 to TRBJ2-7; D not resolved. The CDR3 totals 15 residues. V dropped 1 base and J dropped 0 bases, with 10 bases sitting between them. The germline V gene encodes CDR1 PRHDT and CDR2 FYEKMQ (reference sequence).

The chain combines TRBV15 with TRBJ1-1, with 7 positions matching TRBD1. This CDR3 comprises 14 residues. V lost 0 bases to trimming and J lost 5 bases; unmatched junction nucleotides: 3. The germline V gene encodes CDR1 LNHNV and CDR2 YYDKDF (reference sequence). CDR3: CATSREGGRTEAFF. In nucleotides, the CDR3 is TGTGCCACCAGCAGAGAAGGGGGCCGGACTGAAGCTTTCTTT.